The rows below give T cell receptor beta chains drawn from one sample of a study of T cell responses to AZD1222 COVID-19 vaccine. Assay used: immunoSEQ multiplex PCR; TCRdb lists only in-frame clones, some missing. This table holds under 150,000 clones, about 91% found once. The specimen was peripheral blood, collected 28 days after the second AZD1222 dose. The receptors stem from an adult who received the AZD1222 COVID-19 vaccine. Both conserved end residues are part of each CDR3. A D gene is named only where the DNA matches it firmly. Rows give clone size only sometimes, using once, few, many, or a class for an expanded clone.

>12|few|TRBV2|NA|TRBJ2-7
CASSFGGYEQYF
TGTGCCAGCAGTTTTGGGGGATACGAGCAGTACTTC
>18|NA|TRBV1|NA|TRBJ2-4
CTSSQEVCGRAVVDIQYF
TGCACCAGCAGCCAAGAGGTTTGCGGGAGGGCTGTCGTAGACATTCAGTACTTC
>15|NA|TRBV27|TRBD1|TRBJ1-1
CASSFHRDSPPQAFF
TGTGCCAGCAGTTTCCACCGGGACAGCCCACCGCAAGCTTTCTTT
>16|NA|TRBV28|TRBD1|TRBJ2-2
CASSLIGQGLAGELFF
TGTGCCAGCAGTTTAATAGGACAGGGGTTAGCCGGGGAGCTGTTTTTT
>15|NA|TRBV19|NA|TRBJ1-3
CASKEVVNSGNTIYF
TGTGCCAGTAAAGAGGTGGTGAACTCTGGAAACACCATATATTTT
>14|NA|TRBV2|NA|TRBJ2-3
CASSERLGTDTQYF
TGTGCCAGCAGTGAAAGGCTAGGCACAGATACGCAGTATTTT
>15|once|TRBV29-1|TRBD2|TRBJ2-3
CSLTTTSGKTDTQYF
TGCAGCCTTACTACGACTAGCGGGAAAACAGATACGCAGTATTTT
>14|NA|TRBV27|NA|TRBJ2-1
CASSRWEKGVEQFF
TGTGCCAGCAGTAGGTGGGAGAAAGGGGTTGAGCAGTTCTTC
>14|NA|TRBV28|NA|TRBJ1-2
CASSFPPEFSGYTF
TGTGCCAGCAGTTTTCCCCCAGAGTTTTCTGGCTACACCTTC
>14|NA|TRBV6-5|NA|TRBJ1-6
CASSTSSYNSPLHF
TGTGCCAGCAGCACAAGCTCCTATAATTCACCCCTCCACTTT
>15|NA|TRBV28|TRBD2|TRBJ2-7
CASSPKREGRGEQYF
TGTGCCAGCAGTCCCAAGCGGGAGGGCCGGGGCGAGCAGTACTTC
>16|NA|TRBV4-1|NA|TRBJ2-1
CASSQDLFLTWGEQFF
TGCGCCAGCAGCCAAGATCTATTCCTGACCTGGGGTGAGCAGTTCTTC
>15|NA|TRBV7-2|NA|TRBJ1-4
CASSPPAGGREKLFF
TGTGCCAGCAGCCCCCCGGCGGGGGGAAGAGAAAAACTGTTTTTT
>13|NA|TRBV19|TRBD1|TRBJ1-1
CASKDRRNTEAFF
TGTGCCAGTAAGGACAGGAGGAACACTGAAGCTTTCTTT
>15|NA|TRBV7-2|NA|TRBJ1-2
CASSFDLRGAVGYTF
TGTGCCAGCAGCTTCGATTTGAGGGGCGCGGTCGGCTACACCTTC